Here is one T cell receptor beta chain with its context. The V end lost 6 bases, the J end lost 2 bases, and 14 bases lay between the germline ends. The CDR3 has 15 residues. Germline CDR1 is SGDLS and CDR2 is YYNGEE. The protocol was immunoSEQ multiplex PCR, while the TCRdb copy is restricted to in-frame clones and leaves out a portion. Of about 320,000 clones in the sample, around four fifths were seen once. Treatment of the sample: 15 to 20 received Ad26.COV2.S at low or high dose, single or two shots; roughly five received placebo; per-sample allocation not given. Sampling occurred on day 63 after the first vaccine or placebo injection. The source of the sample is a study of Ad26.COV2.S vaccination and SARS-CoV-2 variants.

The material sequenced was peripheral blood, taken in a trial of Ad26.COV2.S vaccine versus placebo. This TCR derives from a person aged 18-60 years who received the Ad26.COV2.S COVID-19 vaccine or a placebo. The chain couples TRBV9 to TRBJ2-2; a possible D gene is TRBD1 (6 bases). CDR3 amino acids: CASNRDGTNTGELFF. CDR3 nucleotide sequence: TGTGCCAGCAACCGGGACGGGACAAACACCGGGGAGCTGTTTTTT.